The clone carrying this T cell receptor beta chain was seen only a few times. This sample stems from a study of blood T cell repertoires in COVID-19. Turning to the study itself: The origin of the acute and convalescent COVID-19 samples was the United States, Italy and Spain. Sources were T cells, B-cell-depleted T cells, or PBMCs; the material itself was cDNA or gDNA.

V lost 3 bases and J 3 bases, leaving 10 bases between the germline ends. The germline V gene has CDR1 KGHSH and CDR2 LQKENI. The CDR3 length is 14 residues. Authors' methods: Researchers report that nucleated cell counts were estimated from reference gene primer amplification. The data were produced by immunoSEQ multiplex PCR, yet TCRdb's version contains in-frame clones alone and is incomplete. The DNA gave D and trimming, while V, J and clone size come from that table. The data show hundreds of thousands of clones, approximately 85% seen once. The TCR was taken from a human donor in a cohort sampled during active COVID-19. Material: peripheral blood. The rearrangement joins TRBV18 to TRBJ2-3; D perhaps matches TRBD2 (5 bases). CDR3 bases: TGTGCCAGCTCACCCGGACTTAAAACAGATACGCAGTATTTT. This translates into CASSPGLKTDTQYF.